This TCR beta chain comes out of a study of T cell responses to AZD1222 COVID-19 vaccine. Unmatched junction bases numbered 5, after V lost 8 bases and J lost 6 bases. This CDR3 spans 13 amino acids. Per the germline V gene, CDR1 is SGHTA and CDR2 is FQGNSA. Sequencing was performed with immunoSEQ multiplex PCR; in TCRdb, only in-frame clones are kept and a portion is missing. The profile shows 150,000 to 180,000 clones, around nine tenths of them singletons. Findings and caveats of the study: Clonal diversity may have been underestimated, and the donors were mostly white British, with more females than males.

To note about this clone: The antigen remains unidentified.

The V and J genes are TRBV7-2 and TRBJ2-1; 9 bases map to TRBD1. The receptor was derived from an adult in good health. The sample consisted of peripheral blood, taken on day 0 of AZD1222 vaccination. CDR3 DNA: TGTGCCAGCCGAGACAGGGGGGGCAATGAGCAGTTCTTC. Amino acids: CASRDRGGNEQFF.